This TCR beta chain was sequenced in a study of CD8+CD57+ T cells in acquired aplastic anemia. On the study more broadly: Sorted CD4+ plus CD8+ cells gave DNA averaging 3.2 ug.

CDR3 and TCR beta VDJ profiling relied on a genomic DNA template. TCRdb passed the reads through MiXCR, listing each CDR3 protein once. The profile covers 150,000 to 200,000 distinct CDR3 sequences, with 50% to 75% appearing a single time and about 48% taken by the ten largest. This clonotype has just a few counts. Its antigen is unknown. Broader study findings: Patients did not significantly differ from controls in CD8+ Simpson's diversity.

Trimming cost V 10 bases and J 6 bases, with 16 bases left between them. The CDR3 runs to 13 residues. The germline V gene has CDR1 SGHDN and CDR2 FVKESK. The rearrangement uses TRBV14 and TRBJ2-1; D tentatively fits TRBD1 or TRBD2 (5 bases each). The receptor was isolated from a human donor in good health. Sequenced material: sorted CD4+, CD8+, or CD8+CD57+ T cells (not recorded which) from PBMCs. The CDR3 sequence is CATSDGGRNEQFF. CDR3 nucleotide sequence: TGTGCCACCAGTGATGGGGGTCGCAATGAGCAGTTCTTC.